This T cell receptor beta chain originates from a study of spatial heterogeneity in lung cancer. At the level of the study: Sequenced follow-up PBMC samples came a median of around 2 years after resection, where available. Averaged across combinations, each unique TCR and UMI pairing appeared more than ten times in raw reads, which were uncorrected.

Study observations and caveats: TCRs found ubiquitously expanded in tumor appeared in blood more at resection than at follow-up.

Time point defined: blood at routine non-recurrence follow-up after resection. Unsorted whole RNA from tumor, nontumor lung or frozen PBMC underwent sequencing. A word on this clonotype: Its antigen is not known. A junction end diverges from the germline sequence, so it may reflect a read error.

TCR cDNA molecules each had a unique molecular identifier. TCRdb independently ran MiXCR on the 5' RACE reads; one entry per CDR3 protein. The table shows some 120,000 distinct CDR3 sequences, with 12% occurring only once. Sequenced material: PBMCs, taken at follow-up. This TCR was recovered from a male donor with early-stage non-small cell lung cancer.

Here the CDR3 DNA reads TGTGCCAGCAGCGTAGAGGCTAGCAGACGGACCGGGGAGCTGTTTTTC. Translation: CASSVEASRRTGELFF. The chain couples TRBV9 to TRBJ2-2, with TRBD2 as a possible D gene (5 bases). Germline CDR1 reads SGDLS; CDR2 reads YYNGEE. This CDR3 has 16 amino acids.